The rows below give T cell receptor beta chains drawn from one sample of a study of cytomegalovirus exposure and HLA in healthy donors. Profiling relied on immunoSEQ multiplex PCR, and the TCRdb table lists in-frame clones only, not all of them. In the table there are around 200,000 clones, 70% to 75% of which are singletons. Sequenced: PBMCs. All receptors come from a man younger than 45 in good health and CMV-seropositive. Each CDR3 is given with its conserved first and last residue. The D gene is left open where the match is weak. Only some rows state a clone size, as once, few, many or a class for expanded clones.

abundance: -; v_gene: TRBV7-9; d_gene: -; j_gene: TRBJ1-1; CDR3aa: CASSLRDQSGGAFF; CDR3nt: TGTGCCAGCAGCCTGAGGGACCAGTCAGGAGGGGCTTTCTTT
abundance: -; v_gene: TRBV5-8; d_gene: -; j_gene: TRBJ1-6; CDR3aa: CASRPRGGNSPLHF; CDR3nt: TGTGCCAGCAGACCCCGGGGTGGAAATTCACCCCTCCACTTT
abundance: -; v_gene: TRBV4-3; d_gene: TRBD2; j_gene: TRBJ2-7; CDR3aa: CASSHLGTSGSYEQYF; CDR3nt: TGCGCCAGCAGCCACCTCGGGACTAGCGGTTCCTACGAGCAGTACTTC
abundance: -; v_gene: TRBV11-1; d_gene: TRBD1; j_gene: TRBJ1-2; CDR3aa: CASSPPGTGSYGYTF; CDR3nt: TGTGCCAGCAGCCCACCCGGGACAGGGAGCTATGGCTACACCTTC
abundance: -; v_gene: TRBV11-2; d_gene: -; j_gene: TRBJ2-7; CDR3aa: CARGGGGPRSYEQYF; CDR3nt: TGTGCCAGGGGGGGTGGCGGGCCTCGCTCCTACGAGCAGTACTTC
abundance: -; v_gene: TRBV30; d_gene: TRBD1; j_gene: TRBJ1-6; CDR3aa: CAWSRQGGSPLHF; CDR3nt: TGTGCCTGGAGTCGACAGGGAGGTTCACCCCTCCACTTT
abundance: -; v_gene: TRBV13; d_gene: -; j_gene: TRBJ2-7; CDR3aa: CASSLGGRGWSSYEQYF; CDR3nt: TGTGCCAGCAGCTTAGGCGGGCGGGGTTGGAGCTCCTACGAGCAGTACTTC
abundance: -; v_gene: TRBV5-4; d_gene: -; j_gene: TRBJ1-2; CDR3aa: CASSLAGGGSNYGYTF; CDR3nt: TGTGCCAGCAGCTTGGCCGGTGGGGGGTCTAACTATGGCTACACCTTC
abundance: -; v_gene: TRBV9; d_gene: -; j_gene: TRBJ2-3; CDR3aa: CASSVRQFTDTQYF; CDR3nt: TGTGCCAGCAGCGTCCGACAGTTCACAGATACGCAGTATTTT
abundance: -; v_gene: TRBV28; d_gene: -; j_gene: TRBJ1-1; CDR3aa: CASSRGTEAFF; CDR3nt: TGTGCCAGCAGTCGGGGGACTGAAGCTTTCTTT
abundance: -; v_gene: TRBV6-5; d_gene: TRBD1; j_gene: TRBJ2-5; CDR3aa: CASTFQGAGGETQYF; CDR3nt: TGTGCCAGCACCTTCCAGGGGGCCGGGGGAGAGACCCAGTACTTC
abundance: -; v_gene: TRBV7-3; d_gene: TRBD1; j_gene: TRBJ1-1; CDR3aa: CASSSEPGQWSEAFF; CDR3nt: TGTGCCAGCAGCTCTGAGCCGGGACAGTGGTCTGAAGCTTTCTTT
abundance: few; v_gene: TRBV29-1; d_gene: TRBD2; j_gene: TRBJ2-3; CDR3aa: CSLRASGSYTQYF; CDR3nt: TGCAGCCTGCGGGCTAGCGGGTCCTATACGCAGTATTTT
abundance: -; v_gene: TRBV4-2; d_gene: TRBD1; j_gene: TRBJ1-2; CDR3aa: CASSHGTGANYGYTF; CDR3nt: TGTGCCAGCAGCCACGGGACAGGGGCCAACTATGGCTACACCTTC
abundance: few; v_gene: TRBV7-8; d_gene: -; j_gene: TRBJ1-5; CDR3aa: CASSRGGGSNQPQHF; CDR3nt: TGTGCCAGCAGCCGGGGGGGCGGAAGCAATCAGCCCCAGCATTTT
abundance: -; v_gene: TRBV19; d_gene: TRBD1; j_gene: TRBJ2-7; CDR3aa: CASTNGQGALAYEQYF; CDR3nt: TGTGCCAGTACCAACGGACAGGGGGCGTTGGCCTACGAGCAGTACTTC
abundance: few; v_gene: TRBV7-9; d_gene: TRBD1; j_gene: TRBJ1-3; CDR3aa: CASSNDRAGNTIYF; CDR3nt: TGTGCCAGCAGCAACGACAGGGCTGGAAACACCATATATTTT
abundance: -; v_gene: TRBV5-1; d_gene: -; j_gene: TRBJ2-7; CDR3aa: CASSLAEGVYEQYF; CDR3nt: TGCGCCAGCAGCTTGGCCGAGGGGGTCTACGAGCAGTACTTC
abundance: -; v_gene: TRBV6-5; d_gene: -; j_gene: TRBJ1-1; CDR3aa: CASSPAGRGSTEAFF; CDR3nt: TGTGCCAGCAGCCCAGCAGGTCGGGGGAGCACTGAAGCTTTCTTT
abundance: -; v_gene: TRBV27; d_gene: -; j_gene: TRBJ1-3; CDR3aa: CASSLGQTGNTIYF; CDR3nt: TGTGCCAGCAGTTTGGGCCAAACTGGAAACACCATATATTTT
abundance: -; v_gene: TRBV2; d_gene: TRBD2; j_gene: TRBJ2-1; CDR3aa: CASSVSGGSYNEQFF; CDR3nt: TGTGCCAGCAGTGTGAGCGGGGGCTCCTACAATGAGCAGTTCTTC
abundance: -; v_gene: TRBV19; d_gene: -; j_gene: TRBJ2-7; CDR3aa: CASSHLGAQGPYYEQYF; CDR3nt: TGTGCCAGTAGTCACTTGGGGGCACAGGGACCGTACTACGAGCAGTACTTC
abundance: -; v_gene: TRBV18; d_gene: TRBD1; j_gene: TRBJ1-5; CDR3aa: CASSPSPGGVESPQHF; CDR3nt: TGTGCCAGCTCACCCAGCCCAGGGGGCGTGGAGTCGCCCCAGCATTTT
abundance: -; v_gene: TRBV7-2; d_gene: TRBD1; j_gene: TRBJ1-2; CDR3aa: CASSQVQGATYGYTF; CDR3nt: TGTGCCAGCAGCCAAGTACAGGGGGCTACCTATGGCTACACCTTC
abundance: -; v_gene: TRBV5-4; d_gene: -; j_gene: TRBJ1-2; CDR3aa: CASTELQGGVKGYTF; CDR3nt: TGTGCCAGCACCGAACTCCAAGGGGGGGTGAAGGGCTACACCTTC
abundance: -; v_gene: TRBV27; d_gene: -; j_gene: TRBJ2-4; CDR3aa: CASRFRGEAKNIQYF; CDR3nt: TGTGCCAGCAGGTTTAGGGGTGAGGCCAAAAATATTCAGTACTTC
abundance: -; v_gene: TRBV28; d_gene: TRBD1; j_gene: TRBJ1-4; CDR3aa: CASSSGTGIEKLFF; CDR3nt: TGTGCCAGCAGTTCAGGGACAGGGATTGAAAAACTGTTTTTT
abundance: few; v_gene: TRBV4-1; d_gene: -; j_gene: TRBJ2-1; CDR3aa: CASSEVASYNEQFF; CDR3nt: TGCGCCAGCAGCGAGGTGGCAAGCTACAATGAGCAGTTCTTC
abundance: -; v_gene: TRBV18; d_gene: -; j_gene: TRBJ1-1; CDR3aa: CASSPVQGNTEAFF; CDR3nt: TGTGCCAGCTCACCAGTTCAGGGGAACACTGAAGCTTTCTTT
abundance: -; v_gene: TRBV7-3; d_gene: -; j_gene: TRBJ2-5; CDR3aa: CASSLGLGETQYF; CDR3nt: TGTGCCAGCAGCTTGGGACTGGGGGAGACCCAGTACTTC
abundance: -; v_gene: TRBV7-8; d_gene: TRBD2; j_gene: TRBJ2-2; CDR3aa: CASSLPHSGTSENTGELFF; CDR3nt: TGTGCCAGCAGCTTACCCCATTCCGGGACTAGCGAGAACACCGGGGAGCTGTTTTTT
abundance: -; v_gene: TRBV23-1; d_gene: -; j_gene: TRBJ1-3; CDR3aa: CASSQSLRQSGNTIYF; CDR3nt: TGCGCCAGCAGTCAATCGTTGAGACAGAGTGGGAACACCATATATTTT
abundance: -; v_gene: TRBV18; d_gene: -; j_gene: TRBJ2-2; CDR3aa: CASSPPTGTGELFF; CDR3nt: TGTGCCAGCTCACCACCAACGGGCACCGGGGAGCTGTTTTTT
abundance: few; v_gene: TRBV18; d_gene: -; j_gene: TRBJ2-5; CDR3aa: CASSNRETQYF; CDR3nt: TGTGCCAGCTCAAACAGGGAGACCCAGTACTTC
abundance: -; v_gene: TRBV7-2; d_gene: TRBD2; j_gene: TRBJ2-5; CDR3aa: CASSQRASGAQETQYF; CDR3nt: TGTGCCAGCAGCCAGAGGGCTAGCGGGGCCCAAGAGACCCAGTACTTC
abundance: few; v_gene: TRBV28; d_gene: -; j_gene: TRBJ1-2; CDR3aa: CASSLPHGAGGYTF; CDR3nt: TGTGCCAGCAGTCTCCCCCACGGGGCGGGAGGCTACACCTTC
abundance: -; v_gene: TRBV25-1; d_gene: TRBD2; j_gene: TRBJ2-1; CDR3aa: CASSTTTSGRASEQFF; CDR3nt: TGTGCCAGCAGTACAACAACTAGCGGGAGGGCCAGTGAGCAGTTCTTC
abundance: few; v_gene: TRBV7-8; d_gene: TRBD1; j_gene: TRBJ1-5; CDR3aa: CASSDRGGNQPQHF; CDR3nt: TGTGCCAGCAGCGACAGGGGTGGCAATCAGCCCCAGCATTTT
abundance: -; v_gene: TRBV28; d_gene: -; j_gene: TRBJ1-4; CDR3aa: CASRIATNEKLFF; CDR3nt: TGTGCCAGCAGGATAGCAACTAATGAAAAACTGTTTTTT
abundance: -; v_gene: TRBV7-9; d_gene: -; j_gene: TRBJ1-1; CDR3aa: CASIQVNTEAFF; CDR3nt: TGTGCCAGTATTCAGGTGAACACTGAAGCTTTCTTT
abundance: -; v_gene: TRBV28; d_gene: -; j_gene: TRBJ1-5; CDR3aa: CASLAGYTSNQPQHF; CDR3nt: TGTGCCAGTCTGGCGGGATACACTAGCAATCAGCCCCAGCATTTT
abundance: few; v_gene: TRBV7-9; d_gene: -; j_gene: TRBJ2-7; CDR3aa: CASSPSYEQYF; CDR3nt: TGTGCCAGCAGCCCGAGTTACGAGCAGTACTTC
abundance: once; v_gene: TRBV6-5; d_gene: -; j_gene: TRBJ2-3; CDR3aa: CASRRVRESDTQYF; CDR3nt: TGTGCCAGCAGACGGGTACGGGAATCAGATACGCAGTATTTT
abundance: -; v_gene: TRBV11-2; d_gene: -; j_gene: TRBJ1-6; CDR3aa: CASSRASGQIYNSPLHF; CDR3nt: TGTGCCAGCAGCCGTGCCTCCGGACAGATCTATAATTCACCCCTCCACTTT
abundance: once; v_gene: TRBV11-3; d_gene: -; j_gene: TRBJ2-2; CDR3aa: CASSLTWGDRVGTGELFF; CDR3nt: TGTGCCAGCAGCTTAACATGGGGGGATCGGGTAGGAACCGGGGAGCTGTTTTTT
abundance: few; v_gene: TRBV30; d_gene: TRBD1; j_gene: TRBJ2-3; CDR3aa: CAWRNQGALTDTQYF; CDR3nt: TGTGCCTGGAGGAACCAGGGGGCCCTCACAGATACGCAGTATTTT
abundance: -; v_gene: TRBV18; d_gene: TRBD1; j_gene: TRBJ2-7; CDR3aa: CASSPGTGRYEQYF; CDR3nt: TGTGCCAGCTCACCTGGGACAGGGAGATACGAGCAGTACTTC
abundance: -; v_gene: TRBV18; d_gene: -; j_gene: TRBJ1-5; CDR3aa: CASSPRRGDQPQHF; CDR3nt: TGTGCCAGCTCACCTAGACGGGGAGATCAGCCCCAGCATTTT
abundance: -; v_gene: TRBV2; d_gene: TRBD2; j_gene: TRBJ2-3; CDR3aa: CASSDPSGRTQYF; CDR3nt: TGTGCCAGCAGTGACCCTAGCGGCCGTACGCAGTATTTT
abundance: -; v_gene: TRBV30; d_gene: TRBD1; j_gene: TRBJ1-1; CDR3aa: CAWSVLGGAEAEAFF; CDR3nt: TGTGCCTGGAGTGTATTAGGGGGCGCAGAGGCTGAAGCTTTCTTT
abundance: -; v_gene: TRBV5-1; d_gene: -; j_gene: TRBJ2-5; CDR3aa: CASSLGGGETQYF; CDR3nt: TGCGCCAGCAGCTTGGGGGGCGGAGAGACCCAGTACTTC
abundance: few; v_gene: TRBV19; d_gene: TRBD1; j_gene: TRBJ1-3; CDR3aa: CASSLLTGGFSGNTIYF; CDR3nt: TGTGCCAGTAGTTTACTGACAGGGGGCTTTTCTGGAAACACCATATATTTT
abundance: few; v_gene: TRBV9; d_gene: -; j_gene: TRBJ1-4; CDR3aa: CASSVVIRVPREKLFF; CDR3nt: TGTGCCAGCAGCGTAGTTATCAGGGTCCCTAGGGAAAAACTGTTTTTT
abundance: -; v_gene: TRBV15; d_gene: -; j_gene: TRBJ1-3; CDR3aa: CATSRAGRGGSGNTIYF; CDR3nt: TGTGCCACCAGCAGAGCCGGAAGGGGGGGCTCTGGAAACACCATATATTTT
abundance: -; v_gene: TRBV27; d_gene: TRBD2; j_gene: TRBJ2-7; CDR3aa: CASRASGSYEQYF; CDR3nt: TGTGCCAGCAGGGCTAGCGGCTCCTACGAGCAGTACTTC
abundance: -; v_gene: TRBV9; d_gene: TRBD1; j_gene: TRBJ1-3; CDR3aa: CASSVGQGSGNTIYF; CDR3nt: TGTGCCAGCAGCGTAGGACAGGGCTCTGGAAACACCATATATTTT
abundance: few; v_gene: TRBV4-3; d_gene: -; j_gene: TRBJ1-4; CDR3aa: CASSPSFATNEKLFF; CDR3nt: TGCGCCAGCAGTCCCTCCTTTGCAACTAATGAAAAACTGTTTTTT
abundance: -; v_gene: TRBV7-8; d_gene: TRBD2; j_gene: TRBJ2-1; CDR3aa: CASSLEGGFYNEQFF; CDR3nt: TGTGCCAGCAGCTTAGAGGGAGGGTTCTACAATGAGCAGTTCTTC
abundance: few; v_gene: TRBV15; d_gene: TRBD1; j_gene: TRBJ2-1; CDR3aa: CATSSPRQGSVHNEQFF; CDR3nt: TGTGCCACCAGCTCGCCAAGACAGGGTTCAGTCCACAATGAGCAGTTCTTC